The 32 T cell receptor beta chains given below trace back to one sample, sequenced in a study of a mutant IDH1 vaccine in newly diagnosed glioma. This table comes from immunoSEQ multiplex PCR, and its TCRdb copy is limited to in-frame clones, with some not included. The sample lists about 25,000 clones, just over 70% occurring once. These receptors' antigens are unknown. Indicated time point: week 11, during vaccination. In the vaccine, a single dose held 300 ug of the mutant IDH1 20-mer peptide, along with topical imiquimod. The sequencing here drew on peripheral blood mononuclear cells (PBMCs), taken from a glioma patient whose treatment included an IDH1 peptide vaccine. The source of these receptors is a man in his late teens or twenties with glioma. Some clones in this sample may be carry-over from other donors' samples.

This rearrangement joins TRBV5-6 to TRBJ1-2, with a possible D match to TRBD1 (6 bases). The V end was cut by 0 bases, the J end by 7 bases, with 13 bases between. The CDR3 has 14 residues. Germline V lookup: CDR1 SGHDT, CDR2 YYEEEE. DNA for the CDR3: TGTGCCAGCAGCTTGGTACAGGGAGTAGGTGGCTACACCTTC. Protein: CASSLVQGVGGYTF.

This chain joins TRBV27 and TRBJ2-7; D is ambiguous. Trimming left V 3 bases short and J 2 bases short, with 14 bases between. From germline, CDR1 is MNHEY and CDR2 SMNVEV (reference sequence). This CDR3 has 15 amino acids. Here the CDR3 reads CASSFRPTPTYEQYF. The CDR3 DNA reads TGTGCCAGCAGTTTCAGACCGACACCTACCTACGAGCAGTACTTC.

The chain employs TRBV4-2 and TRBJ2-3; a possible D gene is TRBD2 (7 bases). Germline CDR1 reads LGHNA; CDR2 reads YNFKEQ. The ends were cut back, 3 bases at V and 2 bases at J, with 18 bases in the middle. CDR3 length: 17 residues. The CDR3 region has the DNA TGTGCCAGCAGCCAGGACTACGGGGCGGGGGCCACAGATACGCAGTATTTT. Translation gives CASSQDYGAGATDTQYF.

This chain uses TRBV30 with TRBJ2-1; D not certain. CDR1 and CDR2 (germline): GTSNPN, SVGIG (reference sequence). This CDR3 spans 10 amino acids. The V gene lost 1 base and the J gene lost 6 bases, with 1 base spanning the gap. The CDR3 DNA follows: TGTGCCTGGAGTGGCAATGAGCAGTTCTTC. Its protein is CAWSGNEQFF.

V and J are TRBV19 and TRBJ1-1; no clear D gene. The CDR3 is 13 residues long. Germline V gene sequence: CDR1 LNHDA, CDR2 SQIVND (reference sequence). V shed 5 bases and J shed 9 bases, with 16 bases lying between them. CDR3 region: CASSLPGRGQAFF. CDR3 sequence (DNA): TGTGCCAGTAGTCTACCGGGCCGAGGACAAGCTTTCTTT.

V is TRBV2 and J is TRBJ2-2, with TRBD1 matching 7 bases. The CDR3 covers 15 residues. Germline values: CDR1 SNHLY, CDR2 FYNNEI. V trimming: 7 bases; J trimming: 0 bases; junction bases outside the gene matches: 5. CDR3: CASKGTESNTGELFF. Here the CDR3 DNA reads TGTGCCAGCAAAGGGACAGAGTCGAACACCGGGGAGCTGTTTTTT. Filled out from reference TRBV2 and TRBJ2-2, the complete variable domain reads EPEVTQTPSHQVTQMGQEVILRCVPISNHLYFYWYRQILGQKVEFLVSFYNNEISEKSEIFDDQFSVERPDGSNFTLKIRSTKLEDSAMYFCASKGTESNTGELFFGEGSRLTVL.

The CDR3 loop reads CASTDTGGDYGYTF. Written as DNA, the CDR3 is TGCGCCAGCACAGACACAGGAGGGGACTATGGCTACACCTTC. The chain joins TRBV10-2 to TRBJ1-2; D perhaps matches TRBD1 (5 bases). The length of the CDR3 is 14 residues. Germline-derived CDR1 and CDR2 are WSHSY and SAAADI. V lost 7 bases and J 3 bases, leaving 15 bases between the germline ends.

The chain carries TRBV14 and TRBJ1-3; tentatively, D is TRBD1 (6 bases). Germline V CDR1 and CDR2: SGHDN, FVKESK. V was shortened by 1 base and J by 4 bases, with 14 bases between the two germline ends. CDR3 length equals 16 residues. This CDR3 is CASSQGAGVSGNTIYF. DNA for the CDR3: TGTGCCAGCAGCCAAGGAGCAGGGGTGTCCGGAAACACCATATATTTT.

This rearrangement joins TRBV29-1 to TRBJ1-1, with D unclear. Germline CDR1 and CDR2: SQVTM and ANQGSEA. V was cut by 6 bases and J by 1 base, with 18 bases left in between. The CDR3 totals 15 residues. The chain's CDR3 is CSVTRASVGNTEAFF. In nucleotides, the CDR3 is TGCAGCGTCACCCGGGCCTCAGTAGGGAACACTGAAGCTTTCTTT.

In nucleotides, the CDR3 is TGTGCCAGCAGAACAGGGGTATCTGGAAACACCATATATTTT. Its translation is CASRTGVSGNTIYF. The gene calls are TRBV6-5 and TRBJ1-3, with 7 bases aligning to TRBD1. The CDR3 totals 14 residues. V lost 6 bases, J lost 1 base, and 3 bases stayed unmatched. Germline assignment: CDR1 MNHEY and CDR2 SVGAGI.

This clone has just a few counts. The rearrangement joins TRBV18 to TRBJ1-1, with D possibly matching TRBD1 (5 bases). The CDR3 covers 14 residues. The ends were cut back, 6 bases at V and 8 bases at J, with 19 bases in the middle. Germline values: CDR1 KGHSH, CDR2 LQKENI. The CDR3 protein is CASSWGTGPNEAFF. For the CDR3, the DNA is TGTGCCAGCTCTTGGGGTACGGGGCCAAACGAAGCTTTCTTT.

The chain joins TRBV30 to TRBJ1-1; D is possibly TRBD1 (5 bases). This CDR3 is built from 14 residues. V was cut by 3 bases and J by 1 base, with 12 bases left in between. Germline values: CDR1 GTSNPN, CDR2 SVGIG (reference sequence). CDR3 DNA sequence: TGTGCCTGGAGCTTCACAGGAAAGAACACTGAAGCTTTCTTT. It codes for CAWSFTGKNTEAFF. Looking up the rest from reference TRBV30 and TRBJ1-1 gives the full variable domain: SQTIHQWPATLVQPVGSPLSLECTVEGTSNPNLYWYRQAAGRGLQLLFYSVGIGQISSEVPQNLSASRPQDRQFILSSKKLLLSDSGFYLCAWSFTGKNTEAFFGQGTRLTVV.

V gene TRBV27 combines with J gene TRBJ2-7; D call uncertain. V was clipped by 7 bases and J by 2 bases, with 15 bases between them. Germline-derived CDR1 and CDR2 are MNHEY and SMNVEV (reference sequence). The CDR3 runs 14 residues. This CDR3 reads CASTTQVPPYEQYF. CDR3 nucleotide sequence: TGTGCCAGCACCACTCAGGTGCCGCCCTACGAGCAGTACTTC.

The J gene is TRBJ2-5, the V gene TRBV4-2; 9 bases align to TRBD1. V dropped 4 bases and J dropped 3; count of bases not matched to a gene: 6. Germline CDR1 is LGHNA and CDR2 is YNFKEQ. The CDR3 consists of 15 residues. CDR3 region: CASSPPGQGKETQYF. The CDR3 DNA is TGTGCCAGCAGCCCTCCGGGACAGGGAAAAGAGACCCAGTACTTC.

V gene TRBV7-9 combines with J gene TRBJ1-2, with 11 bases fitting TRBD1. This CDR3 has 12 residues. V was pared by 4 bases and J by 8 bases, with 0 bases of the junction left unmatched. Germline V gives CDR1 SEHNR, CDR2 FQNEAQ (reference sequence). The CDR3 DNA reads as TGTGCCAGCAGCTGGACAGGGGGCGGCTACACCTTC. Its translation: CASSWTGGGYTF.

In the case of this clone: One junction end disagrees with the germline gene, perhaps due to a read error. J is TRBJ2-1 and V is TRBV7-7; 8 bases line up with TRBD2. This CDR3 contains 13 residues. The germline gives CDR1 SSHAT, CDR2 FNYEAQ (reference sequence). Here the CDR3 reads CASSLAGLNEQFF. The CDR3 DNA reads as TGTGCTAGCAGCTTAGCGGGACTAAATGAGCAGTTCTTC.

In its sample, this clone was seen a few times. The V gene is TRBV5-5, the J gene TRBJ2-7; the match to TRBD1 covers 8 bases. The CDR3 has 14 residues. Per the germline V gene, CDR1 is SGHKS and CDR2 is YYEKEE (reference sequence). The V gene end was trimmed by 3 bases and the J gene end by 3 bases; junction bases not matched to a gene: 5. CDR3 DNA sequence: TGTGCCAGCAGCTCGGACAGGGAGAACTACGAGCAGTACTTC. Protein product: CASSSDRENYEQYF.

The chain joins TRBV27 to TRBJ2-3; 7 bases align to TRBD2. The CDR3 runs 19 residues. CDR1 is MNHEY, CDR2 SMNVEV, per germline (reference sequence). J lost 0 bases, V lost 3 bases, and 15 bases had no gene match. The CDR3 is CASSFPLARGPGSTDTQYF. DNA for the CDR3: TGTGCCAGCAGTTTCCCACTAGCGCGAGGGCCGGGGAGCACAGATACGCAGTATTTT.

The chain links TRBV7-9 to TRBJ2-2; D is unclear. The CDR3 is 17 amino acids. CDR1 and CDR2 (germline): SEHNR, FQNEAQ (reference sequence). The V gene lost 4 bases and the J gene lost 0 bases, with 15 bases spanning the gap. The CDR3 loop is CASSYRDGGANTGELFF. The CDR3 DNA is TGTGCCAGCAGCTACCGAGATGGCGGAGCGAACACCGGGGAGCTGTTTTTT. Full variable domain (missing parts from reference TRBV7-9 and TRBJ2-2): DTGVSQNPRHKITKRGQNVTFRCDPISEHNRLYWYRQTLGQGPEFLTYFQNEAQLEKSRLLSDRFSAERPKGSFSTLEIQRTEQGDSAMYLCASSYRDGGANTGELFFGEGSRLTVL.

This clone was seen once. CDR3 nucleotides: TGTGCCAGCAGTGCGCGAGCGGGAGAAGGAGATACGCAGTATTTT. This gives the protein CASSARAGEGDTQYF. V and J are TRBV6-4 and TRBJ2-3; TRBD2 matches at 8 bases. Per germline, CDR1 MRHNA and CDR2 SNTAGT. The CDR3 runs 15 residues. V trimming: 4 bases; J trimming: 5 bases; junction bases outside the gene matches: 8.

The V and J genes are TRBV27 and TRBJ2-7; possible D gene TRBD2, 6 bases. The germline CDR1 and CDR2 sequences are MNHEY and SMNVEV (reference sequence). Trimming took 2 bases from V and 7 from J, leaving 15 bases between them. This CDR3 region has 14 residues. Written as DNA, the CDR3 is TGTGCCAGCAGTTTAGGTGGCGGGACGGCAGAGCAGTACTTC. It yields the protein CASSLGGGTAEQYF.

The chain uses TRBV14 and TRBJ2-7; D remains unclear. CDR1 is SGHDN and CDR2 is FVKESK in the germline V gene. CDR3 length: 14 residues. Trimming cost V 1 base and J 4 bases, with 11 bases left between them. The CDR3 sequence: CASSQAPMYYEQYF. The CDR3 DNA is TGTGCCAGCAGCCAAGCTCCTATGTATTACGAGCAGTACTTC. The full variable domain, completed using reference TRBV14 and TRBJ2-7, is EAGVTQFPSHSVIEKGQTVTLRCDPISGHDNLYWYRRVMGKEIKFLLHFVKESKQDESGMPNNRFLAERTGGTYSTLKVQPAELEDSGVYFCASSQAPMYYEQYFGPGTRLTVT.

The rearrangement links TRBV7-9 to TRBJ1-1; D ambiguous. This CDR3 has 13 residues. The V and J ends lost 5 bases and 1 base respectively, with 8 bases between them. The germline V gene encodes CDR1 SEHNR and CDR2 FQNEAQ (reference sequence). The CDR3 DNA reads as TGTGCCAGCAGCCCAGACACGAACACTGAAGCTTTCTTT. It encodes CASSPDTNTEAFF. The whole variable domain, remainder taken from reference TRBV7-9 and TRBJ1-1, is DTGVSQNPRHKITKRGQNVTFRCDPISEHNRLYWYRQTLGQGPEFLTYFQNEAQLEKSRLLSDRFSAERPKGSFSTLEIQRTEQGDSAMYLCASSPDTNTEAFFGQGTRLTVV.

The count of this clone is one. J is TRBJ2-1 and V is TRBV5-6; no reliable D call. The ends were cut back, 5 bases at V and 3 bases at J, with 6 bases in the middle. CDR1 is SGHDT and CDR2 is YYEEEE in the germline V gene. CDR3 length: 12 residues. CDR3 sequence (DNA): TGTGCCAGCAGTCTTCGCTACAATGAGCAGTTCTTC. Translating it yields CASSLRYNEQFF.

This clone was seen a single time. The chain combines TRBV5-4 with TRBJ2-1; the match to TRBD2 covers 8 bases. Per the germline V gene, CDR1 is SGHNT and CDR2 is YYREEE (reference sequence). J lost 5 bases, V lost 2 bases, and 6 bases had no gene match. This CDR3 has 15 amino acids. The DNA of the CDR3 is TGTGCCAGCAGCTTACGAACTAGCGGTCACAATGAGCAGTTCTTC. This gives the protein CASSLRTSGHNEQFF.

In DNA, the CDR3 is TGTGCCAGCAGCTTAGTTGAGGGGGGTAATCAGCCCCAGCATTTT. Protein product: CASSLVEGGNQPQHF. This chain uses TRBV7-2 with TRBJ1-5; possible D gene TRBD1, 6 bases. The germline gives CDR1 SGHTA, CDR2 FQGNSA. V shed 1 base and J shed 4 bases, with 11 bases lying between them. The length of the CDR3 is 15 residues.

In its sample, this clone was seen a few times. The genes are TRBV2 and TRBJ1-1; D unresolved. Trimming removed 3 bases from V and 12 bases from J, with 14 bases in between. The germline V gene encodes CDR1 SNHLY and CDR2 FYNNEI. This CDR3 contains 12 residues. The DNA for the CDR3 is TGTGCCAGCAGTGAGCGGGCGTTAGTTACTTTCTTT. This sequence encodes CASSERALVTFF.

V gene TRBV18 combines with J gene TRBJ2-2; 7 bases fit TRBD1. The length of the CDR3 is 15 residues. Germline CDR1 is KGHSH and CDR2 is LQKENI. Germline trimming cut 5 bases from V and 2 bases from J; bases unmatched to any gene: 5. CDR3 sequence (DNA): TGTGCCAGCTCAGAACAGGGGATTAACACCGGGGAGCTGTTTTTT. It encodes CASSEQGINTGELFF. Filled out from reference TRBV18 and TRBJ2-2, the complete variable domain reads NAGVMQNPRHLVRRRGQEARLRCSPMKGHSHVYWYRQLPEEGLKFMVYLQKENIIDESGMPKERFSAEFPKEGPSILRIQQVVRGDSAAYFCASSEQGINTGELFFGEGSRLTVL.

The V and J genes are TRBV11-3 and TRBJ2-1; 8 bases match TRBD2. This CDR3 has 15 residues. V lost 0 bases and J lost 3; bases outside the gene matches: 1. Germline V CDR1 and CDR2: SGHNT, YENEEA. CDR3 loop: CASSLDGTSYNEQFF. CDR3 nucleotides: TGTGCCAGCAGCTTAGACGGGACTAGCTACAATGAGCAGTTCTTC.

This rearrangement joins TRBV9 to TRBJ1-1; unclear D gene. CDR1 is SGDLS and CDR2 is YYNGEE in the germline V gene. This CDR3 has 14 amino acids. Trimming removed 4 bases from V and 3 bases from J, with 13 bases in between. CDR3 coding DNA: TGTGCCAGCAGCCTCCTCGCGGTGGACACTGAAGCTTTCTTT. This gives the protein CASSLLAVDTEAFF. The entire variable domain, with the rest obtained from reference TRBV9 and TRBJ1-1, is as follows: DSGVTQTPKHLITATGQRVTLRCSPRSGDLSVYWYQQSLDQGLQFLIQYYNGEERAKGNILERFSAQQFPDLHSELNLSSLELGDSALYFCASSLLAVDTEAFFGQGTRLTVV.

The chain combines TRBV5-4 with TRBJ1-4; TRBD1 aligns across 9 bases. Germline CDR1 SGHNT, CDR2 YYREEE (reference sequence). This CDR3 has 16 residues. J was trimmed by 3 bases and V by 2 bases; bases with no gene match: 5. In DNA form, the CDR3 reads TGTGCCAGCAGCTTATTTAGACAGGGGGCTAATGAAAAACTGTTTTTT. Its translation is CASSLFRQGANEKLFF.

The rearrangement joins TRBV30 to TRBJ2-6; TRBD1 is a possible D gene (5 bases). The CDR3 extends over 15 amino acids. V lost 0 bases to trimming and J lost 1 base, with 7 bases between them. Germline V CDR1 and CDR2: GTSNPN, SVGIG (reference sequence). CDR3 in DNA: TGTGCCTGGAGTGTAGGGGTTTCTGGGGCCAACGTCCTGACTTTC. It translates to CAWSVGVSGANVLTF.